Below, one TCR beta chain is given with its context. A far larger clone is a single base away, which makes a read error likely. The time point denotes: before trial treatment. The donors' treatment consisted of nivolumab, ipilimumab, aspirin, low-dose cyclophosphamide and low-dose radiotherapy. Germline V gene sequence: CDR1 MNHNY, CDR2 SVGAGI (reference sequence). The ends were cut back, 10 bases at V and 1 base at J, with 20 bases in the middle. The CDR3 runs to 15 residues. First-strand cDNA used TRAV- and TRBV-specific primers, covering alpha and beta chains. The TCRs were subjected to amplification over around 18 PCR cycles employing a constant-region primer in conjunction with a V-primer adapter. From the reads, TCRdb called clonotypes with MiXCR, one entry per CDR3 protein. This table holds around 80,000 distinct CDR3 sequences, 18% found once. This specimen belongs to a study of low-dose radiotherapy and immunotherapy resistance in tumors. Across the whole study: Per fraction, Cohort 1 was given 0.5 Gy every 2 weeks, for a total of 6.5 Gy.

The receptor comes from a male donor with prostate cancer. This chain joins TRBV6-6 and TRBJ2-7; perhaps TRBD2 as D (7 bases). The sample was PBMCs, taken before treatment. This CDR3 reads CANYSRGANSYEQYF. DNA of the CDR3: TGTGCCAACTATTCCCGGGGGGCGAATTCCTACGAGCAGTACTTC.